This is a list of T cell receptor beta chains from one sample in a study of blood T cell repertoires in COVID-19. Assay used: immunoSEQ multiplex PCR; TCRdb lists only in-frame clones, some missing. The profile shows roughly 250,000 clones, approximately 79% of them singletons. The sample was peripheral blood. The source is a middle-aged woman with active or convalescent COVID-19. CDR3s include the opening cysteine and the closing phenylalanine or tryptophan. A D gene is named only where the DNA matches it firmly. Not every row has a clone size; where given, it reads once, few, many or a size class.

CDR3	DNA	D	V	J	size	length
CASSRRQGANTEAFF	TGTGCCAGCAGCCGAAGACAGGGGGCGAACACTGAAGCTTTCTTT	TRBD1	TRBV6-5	TRBJ1-1	NA	15
CASQGSGELFF	TGTGCCAGCCAGGGTTCCGGGGAGCTGTTTTTT	NA	TRBV19	TRBJ2-2	once	11
CASSREGYEQYF	TGTGCCAGCTCCCGGGAAGGATACGAGCAGTACTTC	NA	TRBV6-5	TRBJ2-7	NA	12
CAWSVQRNSGNTIYF	TGTGCCTGGAGTGTTCAGCGAAACTCTGGAAACACCATATATTTT	NA	TRBV30	TRBJ1-3	NA	15
CASSRYRGTGELFF	TGTGCCAGCAGCAGATATAGGGGGACCGGGGAGCTGTTTTTT	NA	TRBV6-5	TRBJ2-2	NA	14
CATSGSYADTQYF	TGTGCCACCTCGGGGAGTTACGCAGATACGCAGTATTTT	NA	TRBV3-1/TRBV3-2	TRBJ2-3	NA	13
CASTTGTASTDTQYF	TGTGCCAGCACCACTGGGACAGCTAGCACAGATACGCAGTATTTT	TRBD1	TRBV28	TRBJ2-3	NA	15
CASSPPGGRTGELFF	TGTGCCAGCTCACCACCAGGGGGCAGGACCGGGGAGCTGTTTTTT	TRBD1	TRBV18	TRBJ2-2	few	15
CASSYTINEKLFF	TGTGCCAGCAGCTACACCATCAATGAAAAACTGTTTTTT	NA	TRBV3-1/TRBV3-2	TRBJ1-4	NA	13
CASSARQEAYGYTF	TGTGCCAGCAGTGCAAGACAGGAAGCCTATGGCTACACCTTC	NA	TRBV6-6	TRBJ1-2	few	14
CASSLDPAGVGYAF	TGCGCCAGCAGCTTAGATCCGGCAGGGGTAGGCTACGCCTTC	NA	TRBV11-2	TRBJ1-2	NA	14
CASSHEDRGRRGYTF	TGTGCCAGCAGCCACGAGGACAGGGGGCGTCGCGGCTACACCTTC	TRBD1	TRBV5-4	TRBJ1-2	NA	15
CASSPTRGGTDTQYF	TGTGCCAGCAGCCCCACCAGGGGAGGCACAGATACGCAGTATTTT	NA	TRBV3-1/TRBV3-2	TRBJ2-3	NA	15
CASSLVNGARGANTEAFF	TGTGCCAGCAGCTTAGTAAATGGTGCCAGGGGCGCGAACACTGAAGCTTTCTTT	NA	TRBV11-2	TRBJ1-1	NA	18
CATSRDGGPSGNTIYF	TGTGCCACCAGCAGAGATGGGGGCCCCTCTGGAAACACCATATATTTT	NA	TRBV15	TRBJ1-3	NA	16
CSVEGGIRGQGTEAFF	TGCAGCGTTGAAGGCGGAATCAGGGGGCAAGGGACTGAAGCTTTCTTT	TRBD1	TRBV29-1	TRBJ1-1	NA	16
CASSFLQNEKLFF	TGTGCCAGCAGCTTCCTTCAGAATGAAAAACTGTTTTTT	NA	TRBV5-8	TRBJ1-4	NA	13
CASSTMTSGGFLDTQYF	TGCGCCAGCAGCACAATGACTAGCGGGGGCTTTCTAGATACGCAGTATTTT	TRBD2	TRBV5-1	TRBJ2-3	NA	17
CASSERGSGTQYF	TGTGCCAGCAGTGAAAGAGGGAGCGGTACGCAGTATTTT	NA	TRBV2	TRBJ2-3	NA	13
CASSLASADTQYF	TGTGCCAGCAGTTTGGCTAGCGCTGATACGCAGTATTTT	NA	TRBV27	TRBJ2-3	NA	13
CASSSPPQGNTEAFF	TGTGCCAGCTCATCGCCTCCCCAGGGGAACACTGAAGCTTTCTTT	NA	TRBV18	TRBJ1-1	NA	15
CASSSERGQGVNSPLHF	TGTGCCAGCAGCTCCGAGAGGGGACAGGGTGTTAATTCACCCCTCCACTTT	TRBD1	TRBV9	TRBJ1-6	NA	17
CASSPGRLAGAYNEQFF	TGTGCCAGCAGCCCCGGAAGACTAGCGGGGGCGTACAATGAGCAGTTCTTC	TRBD2	TRBV9	TRBJ2-1	NA	17
CASSSDRGREDTQYF	TGTGCCAGCAGTTCCGACAGGGGGCGCGAAGATACGCAGTATTTT	TRBD1	TRBV6-5	TRBJ2-3	NA	15
CASSPPGPGETQYF	TGTGCCAGCTCACCACCCGGGCCGGGGGAGACCCAGTACTTC	NA	TRBV18	TRBJ2-5	many	14
CASSLGGTGQSAYGYTF	TGTGCCAGCAGCTTAGGAGGAACGGGACAGAGTGCCTATGGCTACACCTTC	TRBD1	TRBV13	TRBJ1-2	NA	17
CASSTNPAAGYTF	TGTGCCAGCAGCACCAATCCGGCGGCTGGCTACACCTTC	NA	TRBV5-5	TRBJ1-2	NA	13
CASTRGGRMGNQPQHF	TGTGCCAGCACTAGGGGGGGGAGGATGGGCAATCAGCCCCAGCATTTT	NA	TRBV19	TRBJ1-5	NA	16
CASSDSIGDTQYF	TGTGCCAGCAGTGACTCGATCGGAGATACGCAGTATTTT	NA	TRBV6-4	TRBJ2-3	NA	13
CASSLIGFNYGYTF	TGTGCCAGCAGCCTGATCGGGTTTAACTATGGCTACACCTTC	NA	TRBV5-6	TRBJ1-2	NA	14
CASSPSRDSGETQYF	TGTGCCAGCTCACCATCACGGGACTCCGGAGAGACCCAGTACTTC	NA	TRBV18	TRBJ2-5	few	15
CASTSGQGSDTQYF	TGTGCCAGCACCTCGGGACAGGGGTCAGATACGCAGTATTTT	TRBD1	TRBV28	TRBJ2-3	NA	14
CASSRDRGLNSPLHF	TGCGCCAGCAGTCGAGACAGGGGGCTTAATTCACCCCTCCACTTT	TRBD1	TRBV10-1	TRBJ1-6	NA	15
CATSDFRRQSGEQFF	TGTGCCACCAGTGATTTTAGGCGCCAGTCAGGTGAGCAGTTCTTC	NA	TRBV24-1	TRBJ2-1	many	15
CASSFSVGDIEKLFF	TGTGCCAGCAGTTTTTCTGTAGGTGACATTGAAAAACTGTTTTTT	NA	TRBV28	TRBJ1-4	NA	15
CASSPVRDEQFF	TGTGCCAGCTCCCCAGTGCGCGATGAGCAGTTCTTC	NA	TRBV18	TRBJ2-1	NA	12
CASSREDYQPQHF	TGTGCCAGTAGTAGAGAGGACTATCAGCCCCAGCATTTT	NA	TRBV19	TRBJ1-5	NA	13
CASSGKTANTEAFF	TGTGCCAGCAGTGGGAAGACAGCAAACACTGAAGCTTTCTTT	NA	TRBV25-1	TRBJ1-1	NA	14
CAISDVFGTSRGEQYF	TGTGCCATCAGTGACGTTTTCGGGACTAGCAGGGGCGAGCAGTACTTC	TRBD2	TRBV10-3	TRBJ2-7	NA	16
CASSPRREGEQFF	TGCGCCAGCAGCCCCCGGCGGGAAGGTGAGCAGTTCTTC	NA	TRBV4-1	TRBJ2-1	NA	13
CASSFGQLMKETQYF	TGTGCCAGCAGCTTTGGGCAGCTTATGAAAGAGACCCAGTACTTC	NA	TRBV7-6	TRBJ2-5	once	15
CASSPRRGSGNTIYF	TGTGCCAGCAGCCCGAGAAGAGGCTCTGGAAACACCATATATTTT	NA	TRBV3-1/TRBV3-2	TRBJ1-3	NA	15
CASSDSMNTEAFF	TGTGCCAGCTCAGACAGTATGAACACTGAAGCTTTCTTT	NA	TRBV18	TRBJ1-1	NA	13
CASSTVSYGYTF	TGTGCCAGCAGCACAGTGAGCTATGGCTACACCTTC	NA	TRBV28	TRBJ1-2	NA	12
CASSEQGVWAEAFF	TGTGCCAGCAGTGAACAGGGGGTCTGGGCTGAAGCTTTCTTT	TRBD1	TRBV2	TRBJ1-1	NA	14
CSVERGTGELFF	TGCAGCGTTGAACGGGGCACCGGGGAGCTGTTTTTT	NA	TRBV29-1	TRBJ2-2	NA	12
CASSQRAGTVNEQFF	TGTGCCAGCAGCCAGAGGGCAGGGACTGTGAATGAGCAGTTCTTC	NA	TRBV7-6	TRBJ2-1	NA	15
CASSQWTGGGKEQFF	TGCGCCAGCAGCCAGTGGACAGGGGGCGGAAAAGAGCAGTTCTTC	TRBD1	TRBV4-1	TRBJ2-1	NA	15
CASSIGTPQAFF	TGTGCCAGTAGTATAGGTACACCCCAAGCTTTCTTT	NA	TRBV19	TRBJ1-1	NA	12
CASSRAAITRGGYTF	TGTGCCAGTTCTCGGGCAGCAATTACTCGGGGTGGCTACACCTTC	NA	TRBV6-5	TRBJ1-2	NA	15
CASSEGHPLRDGYTF	TGTGCCAGCAGTGAAGGACACCCACTGCGGGATGGCTACACCTTC	NA	TRBV6-1	TRBJ1-2	NA	15